This entry lists 10 T cell receptor beta chains sequenced from one sample in a study of cytomegalovirus exposure and HLA in healthy donors. PCR involved 60 Vbeta and 13 Jbeta primers. TCRdb's copy holds only in-frame clones and misses some; the assay was immunoSEQ multiplex PCR. The data show over 150,000 clones, with roughly 80% seen just once and around 7.7% held by the top ten. Source material: PBMCs. The receptors shown here come from a woman aged 25 to 45 in good health and CMV-seropositive.

This chain uses TRBV5-1 with TRBJ2-2; 9 bases map to TRBD1. Germline V CDR1 and CDR2: SGHRS, YFSETQ. The trim removed 1 base at V and 6 bases at J, leaving 7 bases unmatched. The CDR3 consists of 16 residues. The DNA of the CDR3 is TGCGCCAGCAGCTTGCGGCGACAGGGGGTGGCCGGGGAGCTGTTTTTT. Protein: CASSLRRQGVAGELFF.

J is TRBJ1-2 and V is TRBV28; D remains ambiguous. The V gene lost 7 bases and the J gene lost 7 bases, with 16 bases spanning the gap. Germline V gene lookup returns CDR1 MDHEN and CDR2 SYDVKM. The CDR3 is made up of 13 amino acids. The CDR3 loop reads CASISGTLAGYTF. In nucleotides, the CDR3 is TGTGCCAGCATATCGGGTACATTAGCTGGCTACACCTTC.

J is TRBJ1-2 and V is TRBV9; perhaps TRBD1 as D (5 bases). Germline V CDR1 and CDR2: SGDLS, YYNGEE. There are 13 residues in the CDR3. The V end lost 4 bases, the J end lost 8 bases, and 15 bases lay between the germline ends. CDR3 in DNA: TGTGCCAGCAGCTCCCTGAGGCGGGGCGGCTACACCTTC. Amino acid sequence: CASSSLRRGGYTF.

This chain joins TRBV5-1 and TRBJ2-5, with D possibly TRBD2 on 7 matching bases. Trimming stripped 0 bases from V and 5 bases from J, with 14 bases between. Per germline, CDR1 SGHRS and CDR2 YFSETQ. This CDR3 has 15 residues. DNA of the CDR3: TGCGCCAGCAGCTTGGCCCCGGGGGGCCAGGAGACCCAGTACTTC. Translation: CASSLAPGGQETQYF.

The V call is TRBV4-3, the J call TRBJ2-5; D gene uncertain. The J call could be wrong; TRBJ2-7 is a better fit for the DNA end. The CDR3 is 16 amino acids. Germline CDR1 and CDR2: LGHNA and YSLEER. The DNA for the CDR3 is TGCGCCAGCAGCCAAGATAAGATAGTTCATTCCTACGAGCAGTACTTC. This gives the protein CASSQDKIVHSYEQYF.

The V call is TRBV29-1, the J call TRBJ1-2, with TRBD1 matching over 7 bases. The CDR3 is 14 amino acids. The junction had 7 bases not matched to a gene; V was cut back by 6 bases and J by 0 bases. Germline values: CDR1 SQVTM, CDR2 ANQGSEA. CDR3 nucleotides: TGCAGCGTCCACGACAGGGTGTCTAACTATGGCTACACCTTC. This gives the protein CSVHDRVSNYGYTF.

The CDR3 DNA sequence: TGTGCCATCAGTCGGGTGCAGGGTTCACCCCTCCACTTT. As protein: CAISRVQGSPLHF. The chain combines TRBV10-3 with TRBJ1-6; weak D call: TRBD1 (5 bases). There are 13 residues in the CDR3. Between the trimmed V and J ends, which lost 5 bases and 9 bases, there was a span of 11 bases. Germline-derived CDR1 and CDR2 are ENHRY and SYGVKD.

The J gene is TRBJ1-6, the V gene TRBV7-9, with 9 bases identical to TRBD1. The J segment lost 6 bases and the V segment lost 4 bases, leaving 7 bases of the junction unmatched. This CDR3 is built from 16 residues. Germline V lookup: CDR1 SEHNR, CDR2 FQNEAQ (reference sequence). CDR3 sequence: CASSSLPGQGNSPLHF. The CDR3 nucleotides are TGTGCCAGCAGCTCTTTACCGGGACAGGGTAATTCACCCCTCCACTTT. The whole variable domain, filled in from reference TRBV7-9 and TRBJ1-6, reads DTGVSQNPRHKITKRGQNVTFRCDPISEHNRLYWYRQTLGQGPEFLTYFQNEAQLEKSRLLSDRFSAERPKGSFSTLEIQRTEQGDSAMYLCASSSLPGQGNSPLHFGNGTRLTVT.

The chain has TRBV6-4 and TRBJ2-2; 10 nucleotides agree with TRBD1. The germline CDR1 and CDR2 sequences are MRHNA and SNTAGT. The CDR3 runs 15 residues. Losses at the gene ends were 8 bases for V and 6 bases for J; bases not matched to a gene: 9. Here the CDR3 DNA reads TGTGCCAGCCTCCGGGACAGGGGTAAGCCCGGGGAGCTGTTTTTT. Its translation: CASLRDRGKPGELFF.

This rearrangement joins TRBV6-4 to TRBJ1-1; a possible D gene is TRBD1 (6 bases). Deletions cut 6 bases from V and 3 bases from J, with 11 bases between. Per the germline V gene, CDR1 is MRHNA and CDR2 is SNTAGT. The CDR3 is made up of 13 amino acids. The CDR3 reads CASRRGWDTEAFF. CDR3 bases: TGTGCCAGCAGAAGGGGGTGGGACACTGAAGCTTTCTTT.